The 29 T cell receptor beta chains listed next were all sequenced from one sample in a study of T cells after yellow fever vaccination. From the 5' RACE reads, TCRdb called clonotypes with MiXCR, one entry per CDR3 protein. The repertoire includes about 340,000 distinct CDR3 sequences, about 4% of them detected once, and 24% sits in the top ten. Sequenced here: PBMCs, sampled 5 days after the yellow fever booster vaccination. All receptors derive from a man aged 18 to 30 who received the YFV17D yellow fever vaccine.

In this sample, this clonotype turned up a few times. This chain links TRBV4-3 with TRBJ1-4; no firm D call. V was pared by 0 bases and J by 2 bases, with 7 bases between. The CDR3 consists of 15 residues. CDR1 and CDR2 (germline): LGHNA, YSLEER. The DNA of the CDR3 is TGCGCCAGCAGCCAAGACGGAACGACTAATGAAAAACTGTTTTTT. It translates to CASSQDGTTNEKLFF.

The CDR3 is CASSLGWSSNQPQHF. The CDR3 bases are TGTGCCAGCAGTTTGGGGTGGTCTAGCAATCAGCCCCAGCATTTT. The rearrangement links TRBV6-1 to TRBJ1-5; D unclear. CDR3 length equals 15 residues. V dropped 5 bases and J dropped 0 bases, with 11 bases sitting between them. The germline CDR1 and CDR2 sequences are MNHNS and SASEGT.

The J gene is TRBJ1-2, the V gene TRBV7-9, with a possible D match to TRBD1 (6 bases). The CDR3 has 15 amino acids. V lost 1 base to trimming and J lost 5 bases, with 14 bases between them. Germline CDR1 reads SEHNR; CDR2 reads FQNEAQ (reference sequence). The chain's CDR3 is CASSLDGGLGYGYTF. The CDR3 region has the DNA TGTGCCAGCAGCTTAGATGGGGGCCTAGGGTATGGCTACACCTTC.

The V call is TRBV27, the J call TRBJ1-2; no definite D call. The CDR3 has 13 amino acids. Trimming took off 0 bases at V and 6 bases at J, with 8 bases between the two ends. CDR1 is MNHEY, CDR2 SMNVEV, per germline (reference sequence). The CDR3 loop is CASSLSMTDGYTF. The CDR3, as DNA: TGTGCCAGCAGTTTATCAATGACGGATGGCTACACCTTC.

In its sample, this clonotype was seen a few times. The V and J genes are TRBV7-6 and TRBJ2-3, with D possibly TRBD2 on 6 matching bases. This CDR3 has 16 amino acids. V was cut by 1 base and J by 0 bases, with 11 bases left in between. Germline V gives CDR1 SGHVS, CDR2 FNYEAQ. CDR3 sequence (DNA): TGTGCCAGCAGCTTAGTGGGCGGGGATAGCACAGATACGCAGTATTTT. It specifies CASSLVGGDSTDTQYF.

This clonotype has ten or more counts. The chain recombines TRBV6-1 with TRBJ2-2; D is unresolved. Germline V CDR1 and CDR2: MNHNS, SASEGT. Trimming stripped 6 bases from V and 2 bases from J, with 7 bases between. The CDR3 has 13 amino acids. CDR3 DNA: TGTGCCAGCAGCAACTCAAACACCGGGGAGCTGTTTTTT. Its protein product is CASSNSNTGELFF.

This clonotype has a count of ten or more. This rearrangement joins TRBV20-1 to TRBJ2-3, with 9 bases that match TRBD2. The CDR3 is made up of 15 amino acids. Trimming removed 5 bases from V and 3 bases from J; junction bases left unmatched: 9. Germline loops: CDR1 DFQATT, CDR2 SNEGSKA (reference sequence). The CDR3: CSAHRAGGSTDTQYF. CDR3 nucleotides: TGCAGTGCTCATCGAGCGGGGGGAAGTACAGATACGCAGTATTTT.

This clonotype turned up a few times. This sequence joins TRBV15 and TRBJ2-5; D is perhaps TRBD2 (7 bases). CDR1 LNHNV and CDR2 YYDKDF come from the germline V gene (reference sequence). The CDR3 sequence is 14 residues long. V shed 5 bases and J shed 5 bases, with 15 bases lying between them. CDR3 region: CATSLGGGPETQYF. For the CDR3, the DNA is TGTGCCACCAGCTTGGGGGGGGGCCCGGAGACCCAGTACTTC.

This clonotype has at least ten counts. The rearrangement links TRBV7-2 to TRBJ2-1; possible D gene TRBD2, 7 bases. CDR3 length: 14 residues. Trimming removed 6 bases at V and 6 bases at J, with 15 bases between. Germline V gives CDR1 SGHTA, CDR2 FQGNSA. The CDR3 sequence is CASSLLAGANEQFF. The CDR3 bases are TGTGCCAGCAGTCTCCTCGCGGGGGCCAATGAGCAGTTCTTC.

The chain links TRBV24-1 to TRBJ1-5, with TRBD1 matching over 9 bases. This CDR3 has 15 residues. The V segment lost 5 bases and the J segment 6 bases; nucleotides outside the gene matches: 7. Germline V gene lookup returns CDR1 KGHDR and CDR2 SFDVKD. CDR3 sequence (DNA): TGTGCCACCAGTGGCTCCGGACAGGGGATTCAGCCCCAGCATTTT. Translated, it gives CATSGSGQGIQPQHF.

The chain employs TRBV6-1 and TRBJ2-7; D may be TRBD1 (5 bases). The CDR3 spans 15 residues. The germline V gene encodes CDR1 MNHNS and CDR2 SASEGT. Deletions cut 4 bases from V and 3 bases from J, with 16 bases between. The CDR3 reads CASSVGPAGGYEQYV. Here the CDR3 DNA reads TGTGCCAGCAGTGTGGGGCCCGCCGGTGGCTACGAGCAGTACGTC.

This chain connects TRBV5-1 to TRBJ2-1; 12 bases line up with TRBD2. The CDR3 consists of 17 residues. Germline CDR1 SGHRS, CDR2 YFSETQ. J lost 8 bases, V lost 0 bases, and 9 bases had no gene match. The DNA for the CDR3 is TGCGCCAGCAGCTTGGGGCTAGCGGGGGGGACGTTCGATGAGCAGTTCTTC. It yields the protein CASSLGLAGGTFDEQFF. Based on the CDR3 plus reference TRBV5-1 and TRBJ2-1, the full variable domain is KAGVTQTPRYLIKTRGQQVTLSCSPISGHRSVSWYQQTPGQGLQFLFEYFSETQRNKGNFPGRFSGRQFSNSRSEMNVSTLELGDSALYLCASSLGLAGGTFDEQFFGPGTRLTVL.

This clonotype was recorded many times. Here the CDR3 DNA reads TGCAGTGCTAGTAGGGACTCCAATGAGCAGTTCTTC. It codes for CSASRDSNEQFF. V is TRBV20-1 and J is TRBJ2-1, with a weak D call TRBD2 (6 bases). Looked up from germline, CDR1 is DFQATT and CDR2 is SNEGSKA (reference sequence). V was clipped by 3 bases and J by 6 bases, with 9 bases between them. The CDR3 runs 12 residues.

This clonotype occurred a few times. The chain links TRBV11-1 to TRBJ2-7; D uncertain. The germline CDR1 and CDR2 sequences are SGHAT and FQDESV (reference sequence). This CDR3 region has 12 residues. Trimming pared 1 base from V and 9 bases from J, leaving 10 bases between. CDR3 sequence: CASSLERGGQYF. The CDR3 bases are TGTGCCAGCAGCTTAGAGCGAGGCGGGCAGTACTTC.

The chain couples TRBV5-1 to TRBJ1-2; D is perhaps TRBD1 (6 bases). CDR3 length: 15 residues. Trimming stripped 4 bases from V and 4 bases from J, with 17 bases between. Germline loops: CDR1 SGHRS, CDR2 YFSETQ. Here the CDR3 reads CASSLWGRTSYGYTF. Written as DNA, the CDR3 is TGCGCCAGCAGCCTTTGGGGGCGGACCTCCTATGGCTACACCTTC.

This clonotype was recorded a few times. This chain joins TRBV12-3 or TRBV12-4 and TRBJ2-7; 8 positions agree with TRBD1. The CDR3 length is 13 residues. V trimming: 4 bases; J trimming: 6 bases; junction bases outside the gene matches: 5. The CDR3 nucleotides are TGTGCCAGCAGTTCCGGGACAGGCATCGAGCAGTACTTC. Amino acids: CASSSGTGIEQYF.

This clonotype was picked up a small number of times. The CDR3 reads CASSSPREANYGYTF. The CDR3 DNA sequence: TGTGCCAGCAGTTCTCCGAGGGAGGCTAACTATGGCTACACCTTC. The chain joins TRBV6-5 to TRBJ1-2; D remains ambiguous. This CDR3 contains 15 residues. The V end lost 4 bases, the J end lost 0 bases, and 12 bases lay between the germline ends. Per the germline V gene, CDR1 is MNHEY and CDR2 is SVGAGI.

Ten or more counts support this clonotype. The chain uses TRBV7-9 and TRBJ1-5, with no clear D. The CDR3 length is 13 residues. The V and J ends lost 4 bases and 1 base respectively, with 5 bases between them. Germline V gene sequence: CDR1 SEHNR, CDR2 FQNEAQ (reference sequence). CDR3 loop: CASSYLSNQPQHF. CDR3 DNA sequence: TGTGCCAGCAGCTATCTAAGCAATCAGCCCCAGCATTTT.

There are a few counts of this clonotype. The chain recombines TRBV18 with TRBJ1-1, with a possible D match to TRBD1 (5 bases). This CDR3 comprises 15 residues. Germline V gene sequence: CDR1 KGHSH, CDR2 LQKENI. Trimming removed 0 bases at V and 4 bases at J, with 12 bases between. CDR3 in amino acids: CASSPPAGGGTEAFF. The CDR3 bases are TGTGCCAGCTCACCACCGGCCGGGGGTGGCACTGAAGCTTTCTTT.

In its sample, this clonotype was seen many times. This chain uses TRBV5-1 with TRBJ2-7; 9 positions agree with TRBD1. The CDR3 extends over 16 amino acids. Trimming took 3 bases from V and 6 from J; bases not matched to a gene: 13. The V gene's germline CDR1 is SGHRS and CDR2 YFSETQ. CDR3 in amino acids: CASSSSPPGQGFEQYF. CDR3 sequence (DNA): TGCGCCAGCAGCTCAAGCCCGCCGGGACAGGGTTTCGAGCAGTACTTC.

V is TRBV5-1 and J is TRBJ2-5; 7 bases line up with TRBD2. CDR3 length: 16 residues. Per germline, CDR1 SGHRS and CDR2 YFSETQ. Trimming at V came to 4 bases and at J to 1 base, leaving 10 bases not matched to a gene. The CDR3: CASSPRGAGSQETQYF. The CDR3 coding sequence is TGCGCCAGCAGCCCCCGGGGAGCGGGGAGCCAAGAGACCCAGTACTTC.

V and J are TRBV7-9 and TRBJ1-2, with TRBD1 matching over 9 bases. CDR1 is SEHNR and CDR2 is FQNEAQ in the germline V gene (reference sequence). V lost 7 bases and J lost 4; bases outside the gene matches: 16. There are 17 residues in the CDR3. CDR3 sequence: CASTHPAGTGYSYGYTF. The CDR3 nucleotides are TGTGCCAGCACCCACCCGGCCGGGACAGGGTATAGCTATGGCTACACCTTC.

This chain joins TRBV20-1 and TRBJ1-5; D might be TRBD1 (5 bases). The length of the CDR3 is 14 residues. V was clipped by 0 bases and J by 3 bases, with 9 bases between them. The V gene's germline CDR1 is DFQATT and CDR2 SNEGSKA (reference sequence). CDR3 nucleotide sequence: TGCAGTGCTAGAGATGGGGCAGACAATCAGCCCCAGCATTTT. The encoded protein is CSARDGADNQPQHF.

The chain has TRBV14 and TRBJ2-5, with D uncertain. V shed 2 bases and J shed 2 bases, with 12 bases lying between them. The CDR3 has 15 residues. Germline V gene lookup returns CDR1 SGHDN and CDR2 FVKESK. The CDR3 sequence: CASSQWISIQETQYF. For the CDR3, the DNA is TGTGCCAGCAGCCAATGGATTAGTATTCAAGAGACCCAGTACTTC.

This clonotype was observed a few times. The chain joins TRBV7-9 to TRBJ2-3, with D possibly matching TRBD2 (6 bases). CDR1 is SEHNR, CDR2 FQNEAQ, per germline (reference sequence). The V and J ends lost 5 bases and 9 bases respectively, with 15 bases between them. This CDR3 contains 13 residues. The CDR3 is CASSQRGDLTQYF. As DNA, the CDR3 is TGTGCCAGCAGCCAGCGCGGGGACCTCACGCAGTATTTT.

This clonotype was recorded at least ten times. This rearrangement joins TRBV5-1 to TRBJ2-5; tentative D call: TRBD2 (5 bases). Trimming took 4 bases from V and 5 from J, leaving 9 bases between them. The CDR3 has 12 residues. CDR1 and CDR2 (germline): SGHRS, YFSETQ. The CDR3 loop is CASSPGTETQYF. As DNA, the CDR3 is TGCGCCAGCAGCCCGGGAACCGAGACCCAGTACTTC.

This clonotype has a handful of counts. The chain employs TRBV19 and TRBJ2-5, with D unclear. This CDR3 has 12 residues. Germline assignment: CDR1 LNHDA and CDR2 SQIVND (reference sequence). The V end lost 3 bases, the J end lost 5 bases, and 7 bases lay between the germline ends. In DNA, the CDR3 is TGTGCCAGTAGTATTTCCGGGGAGACCCAGTACTTC. Residues: CASSISGETQYF. The full variable domain, completed using reference TRBV19 and TRBJ2-5, is DGGITQSPKYLFRKEGQNVTLSCEQNLNHDAMYWYRQDPGQGLRLIYYSQIVNDFQKGDIAEGYSVSREKKESFPLTVTSAQKNPTAFYLCASSISGETQYFGPGTRLLVL.

This clonotype was counted ten times or more. The CDR3 loop is CASSLMGAANTEAFF. CDR3 nucleotides: TGTGCCAGCAGTTTAATGGGGGCCGCGAACACTGAAGCTTTCTTT. The chain carries TRBV27 and TRBJ1-1, with D tentatively TRBD1 (6 bases). Trimming cost V 2 bases and J 1 base, with 11 bases left between them. Germline V gives CDR1 MNHEY, CDR2 SMNVEV (reference sequence). The CDR3 has 15 residues.

This clonotype was detected many times. V is TRBV6-1 and J is TRBJ2-3; 10 nucleotides align to TRBD1. The length of the CDR3 is 16 residues. Germline assignment: CDR1 MNHNS and CDR2 SASEGT. V lost 10 bases, J lost 2 bases, and 12 bases stayed unmatched. For the CDR3, the DNA is TGTGCCACTACCTCACCGGGACAGGGGTACACAGATACGCAGTATTTT. Protein sequence: CATTSPGQGYTDTQYF.